Described below is a single TCR beta chain sequence and its context. Original processing methods: Reference gene primer amplification gave estimated nucleated cell counts. This table comes from immunoSEQ multiplex PCR, and its TCRdb copy is limited to in-frame clones, with some not included. The D gene and trimming were derived from the DNA, and the V and J assignments and clone size from that table. The table records 250,000 to 350,000 clones, more than 75% of them present only once. This specimen belongs to a study of blood T cell repertoires in COVID-19. Overall study: Donors in the United States, Italy and Spain gave samples during acute or convalescent COVID-19.

CDR1 is SGHRS and CDR2 is YFSETQ in the germline V gene. The CDR3 totals 15 residues. V lost 3 bases and J lost 1; bases outside the gene matches: 6. The genes are TRBV5-1 and TRBJ1-1, with 7 bases matching TRBD1. The sequenced material came from peripheral blood. The TCR sequence derives from a woman aged 45 to 65 with active or convalescent COVID-19. In DNA form, the CDR3 reads TGCGCCAGCAGCTGGACTCGGACAGGGAACACTGAAGCTTTCTTT. Protein product: CASSWTRTGNTEAFF.